This paragraph reports one T cell receptor beta chain. As yet, its antigen is unknown. The sample is drawn from a study of T-cell reconstitution after alpha-beta-depleted transplantation in children. Study-level results: Some patients owed their high day-60 TCRbeta diversity to surviving recipient T cells and thymic progenitors. Several hundred graft clones that had expanded were reportedly the source of alpha-beta T cells about two months after transplant. At the one-year point after transplant, T-cell counts and TCRbeta diversity were found to come mostly from T cells that had been newly produced.

Using unique molecular identifiers, the investigators prepared the TCRbeta library. TCRdb redid the calling of the PCR reads with MiXCR, one entry per CDR3 protein. The repertoire holds about 400,000 distinct CDR3 sequences, with 15% to 20% as singletons. The germline gives CDR1 KGHDR, CDR2 SFDVKD. The CDR3 totals 17 residues. V shed 4 bases and J 2 bases; nucleotides not matched to a gene: 11. The sequencing here drew on PBMCs, mostly from graft donor cells, taken 360 days after TCRalphabeta/CD19-depleted stem cell transplant. The receptor's source is a boy under three years old who had a stem cell transplant for Wiskott-Aldrich syndrome, so the T cells may come from the graft donor. The genes are TRBV24-1 and TRBJ2-7, with 9 positions matching TRBD1. The CDR3 sequence: CATSDSGQGSITYEQYF. The CDR3, as DNA: TGTGCCACCAGTGACTCGGGACAGGGTTCAATAACCTACGAGCAGTACTTC.